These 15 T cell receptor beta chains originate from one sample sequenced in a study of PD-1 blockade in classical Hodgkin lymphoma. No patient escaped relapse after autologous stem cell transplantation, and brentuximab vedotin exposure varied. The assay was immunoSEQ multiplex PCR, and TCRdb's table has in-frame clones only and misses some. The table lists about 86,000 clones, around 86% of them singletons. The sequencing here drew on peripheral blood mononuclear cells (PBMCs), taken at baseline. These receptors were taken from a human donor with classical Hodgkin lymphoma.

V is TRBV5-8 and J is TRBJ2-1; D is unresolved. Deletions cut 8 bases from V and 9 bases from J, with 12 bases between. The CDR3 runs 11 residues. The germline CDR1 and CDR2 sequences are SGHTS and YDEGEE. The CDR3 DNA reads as TGTGCCAGTACTCTGCTCGGTGAGCAGTTCTTC. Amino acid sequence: CASTLLGEQFF.

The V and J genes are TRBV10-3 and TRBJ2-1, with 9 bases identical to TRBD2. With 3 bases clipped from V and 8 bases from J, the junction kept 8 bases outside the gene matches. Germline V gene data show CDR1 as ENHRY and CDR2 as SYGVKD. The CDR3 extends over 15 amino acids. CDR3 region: CAISDGLALNDEQFF. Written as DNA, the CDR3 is TGTGCCATCAGTGACGGACTAGCGTTAAACGATGAGCAGTTCTTC.

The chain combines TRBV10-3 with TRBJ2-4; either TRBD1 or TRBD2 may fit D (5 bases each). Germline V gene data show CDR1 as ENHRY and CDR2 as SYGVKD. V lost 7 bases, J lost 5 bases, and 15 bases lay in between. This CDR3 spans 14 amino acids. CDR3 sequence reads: CAIKRDPKENIQYF. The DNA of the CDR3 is TGTGCCATCAAGAGGGACCCCAAGGAAAACATTCAGTACTTC.

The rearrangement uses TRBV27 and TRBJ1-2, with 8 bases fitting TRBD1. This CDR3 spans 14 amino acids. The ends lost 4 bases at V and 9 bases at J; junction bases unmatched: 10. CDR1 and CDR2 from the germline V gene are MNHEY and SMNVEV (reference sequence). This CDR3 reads CASSSRQGLRSYTF. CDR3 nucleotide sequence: TGTGCCAGCAGTTCCCGACAGGGGCTAAGGAGCTACACCTTC.

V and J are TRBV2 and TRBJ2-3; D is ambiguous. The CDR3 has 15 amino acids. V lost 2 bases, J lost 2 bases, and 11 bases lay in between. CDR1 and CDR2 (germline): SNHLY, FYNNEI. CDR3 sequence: CASSEFLTDTDTQYF. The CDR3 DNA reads TGTGCCAGCAGTGAATTTTTAACCGACACAGATACGCAGTATTTT. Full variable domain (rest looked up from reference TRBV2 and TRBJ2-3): EPEVTQTPSHQVTQMGQEVILRCVPISNHLYFYWYRQILGQKVEFLVSFYNNEISEKSEIFDDQFSVERPDGSNFTLKIRSTKLEDSAMYFCASSEFLTDTDTQYFGPGTRLTVL.

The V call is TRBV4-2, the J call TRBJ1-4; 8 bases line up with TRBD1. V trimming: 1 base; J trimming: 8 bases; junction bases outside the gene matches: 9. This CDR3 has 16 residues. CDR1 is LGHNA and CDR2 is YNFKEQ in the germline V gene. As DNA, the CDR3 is TGTGCCAGCAGCCAAGTCGCTGACAGGGGTGGCGAAAAACTGTTTTTT. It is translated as CASSQVADRGGEKLFF.

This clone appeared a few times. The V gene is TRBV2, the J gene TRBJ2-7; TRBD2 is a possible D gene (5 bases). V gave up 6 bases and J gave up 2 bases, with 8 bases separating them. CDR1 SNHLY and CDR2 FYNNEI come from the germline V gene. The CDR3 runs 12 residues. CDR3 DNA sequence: TGTGCCAGCAGGAGGGCAGCCTACGAGCAGTACTTC. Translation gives CASRRAAYEQYF.

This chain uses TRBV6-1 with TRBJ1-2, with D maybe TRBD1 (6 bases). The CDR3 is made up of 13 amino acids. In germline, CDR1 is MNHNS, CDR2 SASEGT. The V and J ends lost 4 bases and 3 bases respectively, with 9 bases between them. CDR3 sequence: CASSVAGDYGYTF. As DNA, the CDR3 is TGTGCCAGCAGTGTTGCAGGGGACTATGGCTACACCTTC.

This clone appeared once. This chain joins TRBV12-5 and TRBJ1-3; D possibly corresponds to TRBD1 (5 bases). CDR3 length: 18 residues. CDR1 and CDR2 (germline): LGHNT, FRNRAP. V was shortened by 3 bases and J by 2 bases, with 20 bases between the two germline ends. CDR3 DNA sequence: TGTGCTAGTGGTTTCGCTGTGACCAGGGTTTTCCCTGGAAACACCATATATTTT. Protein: CASGFAVTRVFPGNTIYF.

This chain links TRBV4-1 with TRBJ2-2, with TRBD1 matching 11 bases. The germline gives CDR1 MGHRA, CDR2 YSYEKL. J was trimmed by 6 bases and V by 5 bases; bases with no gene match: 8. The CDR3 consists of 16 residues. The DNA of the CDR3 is TGCGCCAGCAGCTATCTACCGGGACAGGGGGCCGGGGAGCTGTTTTTT. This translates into CASSYLPGQGAGELFF.

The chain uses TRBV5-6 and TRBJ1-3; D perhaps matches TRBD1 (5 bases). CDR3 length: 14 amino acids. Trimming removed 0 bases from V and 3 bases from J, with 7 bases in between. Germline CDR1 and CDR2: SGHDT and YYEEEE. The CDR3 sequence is CASSLAGYGNTIYF. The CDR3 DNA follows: TGTGCCAGCAGCTTGGCAGGGTATGGAAACACCATATATTTT.

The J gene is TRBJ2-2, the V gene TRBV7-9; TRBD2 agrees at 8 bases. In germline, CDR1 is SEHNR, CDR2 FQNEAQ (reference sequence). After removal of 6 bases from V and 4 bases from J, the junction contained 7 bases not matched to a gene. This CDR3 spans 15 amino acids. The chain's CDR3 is CASRSAGVGTGELFF. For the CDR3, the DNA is TGTGCCAGCAGATCAGCGGGAGTAGGCACCGGGGAGCTGTTTTTT. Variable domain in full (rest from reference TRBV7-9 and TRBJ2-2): DTGVSQNPRHKITKRGQNVTFRCDPISEHNRLYWYRQTLGQGPEFLTYFQNEAQLEKSRLLSDRFSAERPKGSFSTLEIQRTEQGDSAMYLCASRSAGVGTGELFFGEGSRLTVL.

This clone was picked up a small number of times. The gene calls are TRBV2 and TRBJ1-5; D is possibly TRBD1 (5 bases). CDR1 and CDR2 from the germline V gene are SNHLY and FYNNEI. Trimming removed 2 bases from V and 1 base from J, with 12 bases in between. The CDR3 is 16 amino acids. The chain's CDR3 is CASSEWGPESNQPQHF. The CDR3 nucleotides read TGTGCCAGCAGTGAATGGGGCCCCGAAAGCAATCAGCCCCAGCATTTT.

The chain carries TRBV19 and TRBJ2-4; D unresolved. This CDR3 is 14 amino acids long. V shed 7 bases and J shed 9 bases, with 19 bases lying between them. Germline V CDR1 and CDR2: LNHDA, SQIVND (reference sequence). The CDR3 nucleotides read TGTGCCAGTACCAATAGCCCAACCTTGGGCATTCAGTACTTC. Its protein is CASTNSPTLGIQYF.

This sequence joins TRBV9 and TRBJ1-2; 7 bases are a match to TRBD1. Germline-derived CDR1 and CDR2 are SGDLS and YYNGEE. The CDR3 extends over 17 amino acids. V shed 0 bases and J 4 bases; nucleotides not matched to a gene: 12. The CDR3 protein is CASSVVEGGQPSYGYTF. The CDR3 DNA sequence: TGTGCCAGCAGCGTAGTAGAGGGGGGACAGCCCTCCTATGGCTACACCTTC.